This TCR beta chain was sequenced for a study of blood T cells in healthy people across ages. Study findings and constraints: Diversity estimates drawn from one million T cells were deemed underestimates. Lack of knowledge of donor CMV status possibly confounded expanded clonotype changes.

This clonotype was picked up one time. The antigen is not known. V was clipped by 6 bases and J by 5 bases, with 21 bases between them. From germline, CDR1 is SNHLY and CDR2 FYNNEI. The CDR3 covers 16 residues. A sample-barcoded 5' primer and a J-beta primer mix were used in a second PCR of roughly 6 to 11 cycles. One entry per CDR3 protein, called by TCRdb with MiXCR from the 5' RACE reads. The sample includes about a million distinct CDR3 sequences, roughly 50% seen only once; the top ten take about 21%. Isolated per sample were at least 7 million PBMCs. The source material was blood. This chain joins TRBV2 and TRBJ2-3, with TRBD1 as a possible D gene (5 bases). The sequence was obtained from an older woman in good health. DNA for the CDR3: TGTGCCAGCAGGATGGGGCGGAACTTAGGTTTAGATACGCAGTATTTT. It yields the protein CASRMGRNLGLDTQYF.